The 32 T cell receptor beta chains below were found in one sample sequenced in a study of T cells in Graves' hyperthyroidism and ophthalmopathy. Amplified TCR beta CDR3 regions came from RNA transcripts. Researchers ran a first-round RT-PCR on the TCR CDR3 using the HTBI primer set. TCRdb called the multiplex PCR reads again in MiXCR, with one record for every CDR3 protein. The profile covers fewer than 600,000 distinct CDR3 sequences, with 12% to 15% appearing a single time and more than 11% taken by the ten largest. The sequenced sample was blood. The receptors were sampled from a woman aged 40 to 50 with Graves' hyperthyroidism.

This clonotype was detected many times. This chain links TRBV28 with TRBJ2-5; TRBD2 matches at 12 bases. CDR1 is MDHEN and CDR2 is SYDVKM in the germline V gene. V lost 6 bases to trimming and J lost 7 bases; unmatched junction nucleotides: 12. The CDR3 covers 16 residues. CDR3 in DNA: TGTGCCAGCAGCCGGGGACTAGCGGGCGGTGAGGCGACCCAGTACTTC. This codes for CASSRGLAGGEATQYF.

This clonotype was observed many times. The chain joins TRBV6-2 or TRBV6-3 to TRBJ2-1; the match to TRBD2 covers 9 bases. The CDR3 covers 14 residues. CDR1 MNHEY and CDR2 SVGEGT come from the germline V gene. The trim removed 6 bases at V and 4 bases at J, leaving 4 bases unmatched. CDR3 coding DNA: TGTGCCAGCAGGCGACTAGCGGCATACAATGAGCAGTTCTTC. Its protein is CASRRLAAYNEQFF.

This clonotype was seen more than once but under ten times. J is TRBJ2-7 and V is TRBV6-1, with a possible D match to TRBD2 (5 bases). The CDR3 is 14 residues long. V was shortened by 6 bases and J by 0 bases, with 12 bases between the two germline ends. Germline CDR1 reads MNHNS; CDR2 reads SASEGT. The CDR3, as DNA: TGTGCCAGCAGACAGTTTGAGGGCTCCTACGAGCAGTACTTC. Protein product: CASRQFEGSYEQYF.

This clonotype was found many times. The chain uses TRBV30 and TRBJ2-5; 7 nucleotides align to TRBD1. V lost 2 bases and J lost 0; bases outside the gene matches: 3. The CDR3 totals 14 residues. The germline V gene encodes CDR1 GTSNPN and CDR2 SVGIG (reference sequence). The CDR3: CAWSRTGNQETQYF. Here the CDR3 DNA reads TGTGCCTGGAGTAGGACAGGAAACCAAGAGACCCAGTACTTC.

This clonotype appeared a few times. The rearrangement uses TRBV15 and TRBJ2-1; TRBD2 matches 8 bases. The CDR3 covers 14 residues. Germline V gene data show CDR1 as LNHNV and CDR2 as YYDKDF (reference sequence). With V trimmed by 6 bases and J by 5 bases, 6 bases remained unmatched. CDR3 DNA: TGTGCCACCAGTGAGCGGGAGTCCCACAATGAGCAGTTCTTC. Its translation: CATSERESHNEQFF.

This clonotype was found many times. The chain recombines TRBV28 with TRBJ2-7; D gene unclear. Deletions cut 8 bases from V and 1 base from J, with 9 bases between. This CDR3 spans 12 amino acids. Germline CDR1 reads MDHEN; CDR2 reads SYDVKM. This CDR3 reads CASESGSYEQYF. The DNA of the CDR3 is TGTGCCAGCGAGAGTGGGTCCTACGAGCAGTACTTC.

This clonotype has a count of ten or more. The rearrangement joins TRBV5-1 to TRBJ2-7; D perhaps matches TRBD1 (6 bases). Trimming removed 4 bases at V and 7 bases at J, with 18 bases between. This CDR3 contains 14 residues. Germline lookup yields CDR1 SGHRS and CDR2 YFSETQ. In DNA form, the CDR3 reads TGCGCCAGCAGCCTCGGACAGTTCGTATCGGAGCAGTACTTC. Amino acids: CASSLGQFVSEQYF.

This clonotype came up a few times. Just one base apart from a much larger clone, this may be a read error. The V gene is TRBV27, the J gene TRBJ1-1, with a weak D call TRBD1 (6 bases). The CDR3 covers 14 residues. From germline, CDR1 is MNHEY and CDR2 SMNVEV (reference sequence). Trimming took off 5 bases at V and 1 base at J, with 11 bases between the two ends. CDR3 region: CASSTRTANTEAFF. In DNA, the CDR3 is TGTGCCAGCAGTACCCGGACAGCGAACACTGAAGCTTTCTTT.

J is TRBJ2-1 and V is TRBV3-1; 13 positions agree with TRBD2. J was trimmed by 9 bases and V by 5 bases; bases with no gene match: 10. This CDR3 region has 16 residues. Germline V gene lookup returns CDR1 LGHDT and CDR2 YNNKEL (reference sequence). CDR3 protein: CASSFRTSGSQGEQFF. The CDR3, as DNA: TGTGCCAGCAGCTTCCGGACTAGCGGGAGTCAGGGTGAGCAGTTCTTC.

This clonotype has at least ten counts. The genes are TRBV6-1 and TRBJ2-3, with D possibly being TRBD2 (7 bases). The CDR3 runs to 16 residues. The V gene lost 5 bases and the J gene lost 2 bases, with 17 bases spanning the gap. From germline, CDR1 is MNHNS and CDR2 SASEGT. The CDR3 is CASSQTGRGSTDTQYF. The CDR3 nucleotides read TGTGCCAGCAGTCAAACAGGGAGGGGGTCCACAGATACGCAGTATTTT.

This clonotype was seen at least ten times. J is TRBJ2-7 and V is TRBV27, with 12 nucleotides matching TRBD1. CDR1 and CDR2 from the germline V gene are MNHEY and SMNVEV (reference sequence). This CDR3 spans 16 amino acids. J gave up 5 bases and V 3 bases, and 8 bases lay outside the gene matches. The CDR3 region is CASSFTGTGGFNEQYF. CDR3 DNA: TGTGCCAGCAGTTTTACCGGGACAGGGGGCTTCAACGAGCAGTACTTC.

This clonotype was observed many times. The chain is built from TRBV10-3 and TRBJ2-7, with D hard to call. V lost 0 bases to trimming and J lost 3 bases, with 6 bases between them. The CDR3 sequence is 13 residues long. Per the germline V gene, CDR1 is ENHRY and CDR2 is SYGVKD. The CDR3 here is CAISESSSYEQYF. The CDR3 DNA reads as TGTGCCATCAGTGAGTCATCTAGCTACGAGCAGTACTTC.

This clonotype was seen repeatedly, ten times or more. The rearrangement joins TRBV12-3 or TRBV12-4 to TRBJ1-2; 7 nucleotides line up with TRBD1. The CDR3 contains 14 residues. V was pared by 4 bases and J by 5 bases, with 7 bases of the junction left unmatched. CDR3 sequence: CASSSAGGWYGYTF. CDR3 bases: TGTGCCAGCAGTTCCGCAGGGGGATGGTATGGCTACACCTTC.

This clonotype was seen repeatedly, ten times or more. The V call is TRBV7-3, the J call TRBJ2-1, with 8 positions matching TRBD1. Germline V gene data show CDR1 as SGHTA and CDR2 as FQGTGA. CDR3 length: 13 amino acids. The junction had 0 bases not matched to a gene; V was cut back by 2 bases and J by 6 bases. This chain's CDR3 is CASSLDRGNEQFF. DNA for the CDR3: TGTGCCAGCAGCTTAGACAGGGGCAATGAGCAGTTCTTC.

V and J are TRBV6-1 and TRBJ1-4; 7 nucleotides match TRBD1. Germline CDR1 and CDR2: MNHNS and SASEGT. The CDR3 has 17 residues. Unmatched junction bases numbered 15, after V lost 5 bases and J lost 6 bases. As DNA, the CDR3 is TGTGCCAGCAGTTTAACTCCTGAAGGGACAGCGTATGAAAAACTGTTTTTT. Amino acid sequence: CASSLTPEGTAYEKLFF.

The genes are TRBV5-4 and TRBJ2-2, with TRBD1 matching over 8 bases. This CDR3 has 16 residues. Germline lookup yields CDR1 SGHNT and CDR2 YYREEE (reference sequence). The V and J ends lost 2 bases and 1 base, in that order; junction bases with no gene match: 4. CDR3 nucleotide sequence: TGTGCCAGCAGCTTTACCGGGACAGGGAACACCGGGGAGCTGTTTTTT. Protein: CASSFTGTGNTGELFF.

The chain is built from TRBV7-3 and TRBJ2-3; 8 bases fit TRBD2. Unmatched junction bases numbered 5, after V lost 2 bases and J lost 4 bases. This CDR3 is 15 amino acids long. The V gene's germline CDR1 is SGHTA and CDR2 FQGTGA. CDR3 protein: CASSLQAGVSDTQYF. In DNA, the CDR3 is TGTGCCAGCAGCTTACAAGCGGGAGTTTCAGATACGCAGTATTTT. Complete variable domain (other parts from reference TRBV7-3 and TRBJ2-3): GAGVSQTPSNKVTEKGKYVELRCDPISGHTALYWYRQSLGQGPEFLIYFQGTGAADDSGLPNDRFFAVRPEGSVSTLKIQRTERGDSAVYLCASSLQAGVSDTQYFGPGTRLTVL.

This clonotype has a count of ten or more. The V call is TRBV28, the J call TRBJ1-2; 7 positions match TRBD1. Germline trimming cut 6 bases from V and 2 bases from J; bases unmatched to any gene: 12. Germline V gives CDR1 MDHEN, CDR2 SYDVKM. This CDR3 contains 16 residues. The CDR3 protein is CASRSTGTAENYGYTF. The CDR3 region has the DNA TGTGCCAGCAGATCGACCGGGACAGCCGAGAACTATGGCTACACCTTC.

This clonotype was counted only a few times. The rearrangement uses TRBV5-1 and TRBJ1-2, with TRBD1 matching over 7 bases. Germline lookup yields CDR1 SGHRS and CDR2 YFSETQ. The CDR3 is 13 residues long. J gave up 6 bases and V 4 bases, and 6 bases lay outside the gene matches. For the CDR3, the DNA is TGCGCCAGCAGCCCCGGGACAGCCAATGGCTACACCTTC. Residues: CASSPGTANGYTF.

This clonotype was picked up a small number of times. The chain links TRBV10-3 to TRBJ1-5, with D hard to call. The CDR3 is 14 residues long. Per the germline V gene, CDR1 is ENHRY and CDR2 is SYGVKD. With 0 bases removed from V and 7 bases from J, the gap between germline ends came to 10 bases. The CDR3 sequence: CAISESQMGQPQHF. The CDR3 DNA sequence: TGTGCCATCAGTGAGTCACAGATGGGACAGCCCCAGCATTTT.

Turning to this clonotype: Mismatch with germline at one junction end may stem from a read error. The CDR3 here is CAGSLGSGQKSSYEQYF. The CDR3 coding sequence is TGCGCCGGCAGCTTGGGTAGCGGCCAGAAGAGCTCCTACGAGCAGTACTTC. The chain joins TRBV5-1 to TRBJ2-7; possibly TRBD2 for D (6 bases). CDR1 is SGHRS, CDR2 YFSETQ, per germline. The CDR3 is 17 residues long.

This clonotype was picked up many times. The rearrangement uses TRBV6-2 or TRBV6-3 and TRBJ1-1; 9 nucleotides align to TRBD1. After removal of 6 bases from V and 0 bases from J, the junction contained 8 bases not matched to a gene. In germline, CDR1 is MNHEY, CDR2 SVGEGT. The CDR3 runs 16 residues. This chain's CDR3 is CASSPDRGVMNTEAFF. CDR3 sequence (DNA): TGTGCCAGCAGCCCGGACAGGGGTGTGATGAACACTGAAGCTTTCTTT.

This clonotype has ten or more counts. V and J are TRBV28 and TRBJ2-5, with D perhaps given as TRBD1 or TRBD2 (5 bases each). V was shortened by 0 bases and J by 4 bases, with 12 bases between the two germline ends. CDR1 is MDHEN and CDR2 is SYDVKM in the germline V gene. This CDR3 has 15 amino acids. CDR3 sequence: CASSLWRGGGETQYF. The CDR3 DNA follows: TGTGCCAGCAGTTTATGGAGGGGTGGTGGAGAGACCCAGTACTTC.

This clonotype was seen repeatedly, ten times or more. The chain employs TRBV9 and TRBJ1-1, with a possible D match to TRBD1 (5 bases). The CDR3 runs to 14 residues. Germline-derived CDR1 and CDR2 are SGDLS and YYNGEE. The V gene lost 3 bases and the J gene lost 6 bases, with 15 bases spanning the gap. CDR3 loop: CASSALGRDAEAFF. CDR3 nucleotides: TGTGCCAGCAGCGCCCTCGGGAGGGACGCTGAAGCTTTCTTT.

This clonotype appeared a few times. The V call is TRBV6-1, the J call TRBJ2-7; the D call may be TRBD1 or TRBD2 (5 bases each). The length of the CDR3 is 16 residues. Trimming took off 10 bases at V and 0 bases at J, with 22 bases between the two ends. Germline CDR1 and CDR2: MNHNS and SASEGT. The CDR3 DNA reads as TGTGCCACCTCCGGGACGCTGCCTGTCAGCTCCTACGAGCAGTACTTC. Protein product: CATSGTLPVSSYEQYF.

This clonotype was counted ten times or more. V gene TRBV28 combines with J gene TRBJ2-5, with D perhaps TRBD1 (6 bases). Trimming removed 1 base from V and 5 bases from J, with 8 bases in between. In germline, CDR1 is MDHEN, CDR2 SYDVKM. This CDR3 is 13 amino acids long. The CDR3 loop reads CASSLSGEETQYF. The CDR3 bases are TGTGCCAGCAGTTTATCAGGGGAGGAGACCCAGTACTTC. The whole variable domain, filled in from reference TRBV28 and TRBJ2-5, reads DVKVTQSSRYLVKRTGEKVFLECVQDMDHENMFWYRQDPGLGLRLIYFSYDVKMKEKGDIPEGYSVSREKKERFSLILESASTNQTSMYLCASSLSGEETQYFGPGTRLLVL.

The chain joins TRBV25-1 to TRBJ1-2; D is ambiguous. V gave up 3 bases and J gave up 3 bases, with 17 bases separating them. Germline V gene sequence: CDR1 MGHDK, CDR2 SYGVNS. CDR3 length: 16 residues. CDR3 sequence: CASSEFREAGHYGYTF. The CDR3 coding sequence is TGTGCCAGCAGTGAGTTTCGTGAGGCAGGTCACTATGGCTACACCTTC.

This clonotype was counted ten times or more. The V call is TRBV5-1, the J call TRBJ2-3, with D perhaps matching TRBD1 or TRBD2 (5 bases each). V lost 0 bases, J lost 2 bases, and 7 bases lay in between. Germline lookup yields CDR1 SGHRS and CDR2 YFSETQ. The CDR3 loop spans 14 amino acids. As DNA, the CDR3 is TGCGCCAGCAGCTTGGAGGGGACCACAGATACGCAGTATTTT. This encodes CASSLEGTTDTQYF.

In its sample, this clonotype was seen a few times. The chain uses TRBV20-1 and TRBJ1-2, with a weak D call TRBD1 (5 bases). V was shortened by 5 bases and J by 3 bases, with 10 bases between the two germline ends. Germline CDR1 DFQATT, CDR2 SNEGSKA (reference sequence). The CDR3 is made up of 12 amino acids. CDR3 in amino acids: CSAPARDYGYTF. The CDR3 DNA sequence: TGCAGTGCTCCCGCCAGGGACTATGGCTACACCTTC.

This sequence joins TRBV7-2 and TRBJ2-7; no clear D. There are 15 residues in the CDR3. Per germline, CDR1 SGHTA and CDR2 FQGNSA. V was shortened by 1 base and J by 0 bases, with 10 bases between the two germline ends. CDR3 bases: TGTGCCAGCAGCTTAGACGCTTTGAGCTCCTACGAGCAGTACTTC. Amino acid sequence: CASSLDALSSYEQYF.

The chain links TRBV19 to TRBJ2-7; D unclear. The DNA end favors TRBJ2-1, so the J call may be wrong. The germline V gene has CDR1 LNHDA and CDR2 SQIVND (reference sequence). The CDR3 is 12 amino acids. CDR3 sequence (DNA): TGTGCCAGTAGTTCTTCAGCTTACGAGCAGTTCTTC. This encodes CASSSSAYEQFF.

The sample holds a few counts of this clonotype. The V gene is TRBV11-3, the J gene TRBJ1-1; 12 bases agree with TRBD1. The CDR3 has 16 residues. Germline CDR1 and CDR2: SGHNT and YENEEA. Trimming removed 3 bases from V and 0 bases from J; junction bases left unmatched: 2. The CDR3 protein is CASSLGQGAMNTEAFF. CDR3 bases: TGTGCCAGCAGCTTGGGACAGGGGGCGATGAACACTGAAGCTTTCTTT. Full variable domain (rest looked up from reference TRBV11-3 and TRBJ1-1): EAGVVQSPRYKIIEKKQPVAFWCNPISGHNTLYWYLQNLGQGPELLIRYENEEAVDDSQLPKDRFSAERLKGVDSTLKIQPAELGDSAVYLCASSLGQGAMNTEAFFGQGTRLTVV.